This TCR beta chain is from a study of blood T cell repertoires in COVID-19. About the research overall: T cells, B-cell-depleted T cells, or PBMCs supplied cDNA or gDNA.

Study processing details: Amplification of reference gene primers provided the estimated nucleated cell counts. Repertoires were generated with immunoSEQ multiplex PCR, while TCRdb's copy carries only in-frame clones and drops some. V, J and clone size are taken as reported in that table, and D and trimming were inferred from the DNA itself. The table includes 100,000 to 150,000 clones, more than 85% detected once. The V and J ends lost 2 bases and 8 bases respectively, with 12 bases between them. Looked up from germline, CDR1 is LGHDT and CDR2 is YNNKEL (reference sequence). CDR3 length: 13 residues.

Sequenced input: peripheral blood. This TCR was recovered from a man aged 55 to 70 with COVID-19, enrolled during active disease. The gene calls are TRBV3-1 (or the pseudogene TRBV3-2) and TRBJ1-2; maybe TRBD1 (6 bases). The CDR3 reads CASSQRGAQGYTF. CDR3 nucleotide sequence: TGTGCCAGCAGCCAACGGGGGGCTCAAGGCTACACCTTC.